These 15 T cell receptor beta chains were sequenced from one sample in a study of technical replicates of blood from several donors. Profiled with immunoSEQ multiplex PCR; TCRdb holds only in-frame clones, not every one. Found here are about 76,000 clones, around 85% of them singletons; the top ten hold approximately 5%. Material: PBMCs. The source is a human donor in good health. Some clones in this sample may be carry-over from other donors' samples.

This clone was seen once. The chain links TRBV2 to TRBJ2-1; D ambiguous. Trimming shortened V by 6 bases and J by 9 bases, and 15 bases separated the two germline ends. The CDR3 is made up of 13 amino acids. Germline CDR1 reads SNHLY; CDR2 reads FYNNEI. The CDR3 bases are TGTGCCAGCAGAGATGCCGAGGTGGGTGAGCAGTTCTTC. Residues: CASRDAEVGEQFF.

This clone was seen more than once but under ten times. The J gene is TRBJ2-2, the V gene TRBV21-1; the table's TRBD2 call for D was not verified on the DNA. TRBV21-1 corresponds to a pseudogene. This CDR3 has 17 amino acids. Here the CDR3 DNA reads TGTGCCAGCAGCAAATGTCGGCGGGGAGCGAACACCGGGGAGCTGTTTTTT. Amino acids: CASSKCRRGANTGELFF.

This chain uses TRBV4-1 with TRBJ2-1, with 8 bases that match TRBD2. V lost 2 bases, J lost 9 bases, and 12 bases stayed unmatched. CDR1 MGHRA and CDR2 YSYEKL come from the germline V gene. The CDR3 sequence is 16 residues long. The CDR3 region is CASSQIEASGTSEQFF. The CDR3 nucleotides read TGCGCCAGCAGCCAAATAGAAGCGAGCGGGACTAGTGAGCAGTTCTTC.

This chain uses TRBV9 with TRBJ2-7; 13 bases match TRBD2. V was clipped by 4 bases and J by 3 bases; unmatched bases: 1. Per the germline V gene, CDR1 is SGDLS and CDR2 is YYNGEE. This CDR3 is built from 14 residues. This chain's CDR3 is CASSRTSGSYEQYF. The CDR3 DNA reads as TGTGCCAGCAGCAGGACTAGCGGGAGCTACGAGCAGTACTTC.

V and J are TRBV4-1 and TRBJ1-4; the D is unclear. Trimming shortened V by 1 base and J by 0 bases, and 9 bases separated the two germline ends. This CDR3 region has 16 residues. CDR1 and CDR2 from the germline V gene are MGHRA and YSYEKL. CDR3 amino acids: CASSQAYSSTNEKLFF. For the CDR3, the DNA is TGCGCCAGCAGCCAAGCTTACAGTTCAACTAATGAAAAACTGTTTTTT.

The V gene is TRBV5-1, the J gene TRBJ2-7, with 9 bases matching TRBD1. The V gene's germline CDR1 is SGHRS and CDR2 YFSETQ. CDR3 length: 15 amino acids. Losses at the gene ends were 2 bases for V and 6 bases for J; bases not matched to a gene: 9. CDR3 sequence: CASSLRSRQGGEQYF. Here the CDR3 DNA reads TGCGCCAGCAGCTTAAGATCGAGACAGGGGGGCGAGCAGTACTTC.

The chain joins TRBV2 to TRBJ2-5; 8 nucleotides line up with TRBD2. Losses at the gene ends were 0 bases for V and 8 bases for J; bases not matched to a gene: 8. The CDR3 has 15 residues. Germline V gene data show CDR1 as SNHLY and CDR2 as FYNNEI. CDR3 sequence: CASSEARGGKRTQYF. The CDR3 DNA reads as TGTGCCAGCAGTGAAGCCCGCGGGGGGAAGAGAACCCAGTACTTC.

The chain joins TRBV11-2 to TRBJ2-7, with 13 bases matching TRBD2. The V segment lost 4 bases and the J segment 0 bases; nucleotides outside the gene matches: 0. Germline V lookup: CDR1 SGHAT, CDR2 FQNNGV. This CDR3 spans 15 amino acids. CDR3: CASSWTSGSSYEQYF. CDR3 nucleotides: TGTGCCAGCAGCTGGACTAGCGGGAGCTCCTACGAGCAGTACTTC.

The CDR3 nucleotides read TGTGCCTGGGGCGGGAGCTTCTACGAGCAGTACTTC. It specifies CAWGGSFYEQYF. This chain uses TRBV30 with TRBJ2-7, with TRBD2 matching 7 bases. V lost 5 bases to trimming and J lost 3 bases; unmatched junction nucleotides: 4. CDR3 length: 12 amino acids. Germline CDR1 reads GTSNPN; CDR2 reads SVGIG (reference sequence).

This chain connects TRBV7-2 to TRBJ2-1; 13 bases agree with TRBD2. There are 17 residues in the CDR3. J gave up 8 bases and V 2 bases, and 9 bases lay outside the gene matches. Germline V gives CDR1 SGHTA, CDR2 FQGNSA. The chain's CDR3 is CASSLQTSGRAFDEQFF. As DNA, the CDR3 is TGTGCCAGCAGCTTACAAACTAGCGGGAGGGCCTTTGATGAGCAGTTCTTC.

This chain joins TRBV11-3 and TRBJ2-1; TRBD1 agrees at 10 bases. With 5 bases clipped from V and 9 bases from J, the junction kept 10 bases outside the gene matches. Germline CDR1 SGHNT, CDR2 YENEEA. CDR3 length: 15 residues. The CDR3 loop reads CASSRPGTGVGEQFF. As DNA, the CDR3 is TGTGCCAGCAGCCGCCCCGGGACAGGGGTCGGTGAGCAGTTCTTC.

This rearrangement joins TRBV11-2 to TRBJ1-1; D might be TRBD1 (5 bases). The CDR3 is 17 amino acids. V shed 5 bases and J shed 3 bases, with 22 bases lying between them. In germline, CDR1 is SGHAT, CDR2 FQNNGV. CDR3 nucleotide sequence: TGTGCCAGCAGCCCCCGAAAAGGCGGCGGGGGTTACACTGAAGCTTTCTTT. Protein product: CASSPRKGGGGYTEAFF.

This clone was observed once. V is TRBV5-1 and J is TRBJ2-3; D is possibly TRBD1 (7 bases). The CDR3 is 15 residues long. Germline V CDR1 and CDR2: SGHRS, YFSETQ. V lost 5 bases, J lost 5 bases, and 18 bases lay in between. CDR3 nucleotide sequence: TGCGCCAGCAGAAAGGAGGGCAGGGGGAGAGATACGCAGTATTTT. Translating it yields CASRKEGRGRDTQYF.

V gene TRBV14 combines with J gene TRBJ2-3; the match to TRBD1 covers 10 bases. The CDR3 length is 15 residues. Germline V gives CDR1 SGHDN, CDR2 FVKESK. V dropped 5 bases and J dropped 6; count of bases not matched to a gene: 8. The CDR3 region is CASSYRQGAGDTQYF. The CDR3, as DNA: TGTGCCAGCAGCTACCGACAGGGGGCTGGGGATACGCAGTATTTT.

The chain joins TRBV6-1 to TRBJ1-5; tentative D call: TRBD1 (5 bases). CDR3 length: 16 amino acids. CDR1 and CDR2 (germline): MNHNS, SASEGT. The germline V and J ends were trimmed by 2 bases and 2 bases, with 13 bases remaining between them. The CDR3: CASSEPRRGGNQPQHF. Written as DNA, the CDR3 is TGTGCCAGCAGTGAACCCAGGCGGGGGGGCAATCAGCCCCAGCATTTT.